This paragraph covers one T cell receptor beta chain sequence. This clonotype was detected a few times. The clone's antigen remains unknown. Base qualities are not recorded, but no much larger clone differs from it by a single base. The data belong to a study of identical twins (dated by TCRdb to the mid-2010s). For the wider study: TCR alpha and beta repertoires from monozygotic twins, unrelated adults of various ages and cord blood were deep-sequenced to test whether fetal clonotypes persist. To rule out contamination, replicate twin experiments were performed at different times with different library preparation protocols.

The CDR3 holds 17 amino acids from the cysteine to the phenylalanine. The DNA shown is the 51-base CDR3, in frame from base 1. As encoded in the germline V gene, CDR1 is MGHRA while CDR2 is YSYEKL. V and J are trimmed by 4 bases and 0 bases, and the gene matches miss 9 bases of the junction. Findings and caveats that apply to the study as a whole: Out-of-frame TCR alpha sequences shared between twins showed an excess of low generation-probability sequences compared with coincidental sharing between unrelated individuals. Because the same donors could not be followed over many years, conclusions were based on cross-sectional statistical analysis. Abundant cord blood beta clonotypes carried fewer insertions; young adult naive repertoires showed a weaker similar trend, while memory repertoires showed none. A weaker excess of twin sharing was found in beta out-of-frame sequences because the signal-to-noise ratio was lowered by fewer shared sequences. Zero-insertion analyses could be partly confounded by invariant T cells such as MAIT and iNKT, though diverse VJ usage argued against such confounding for most clonotypes. In monozygotic twins, recombination models systematically underestimated out-of-frame TCR alpha sharing, but the models matched the sharing seen between unrelated individuals.

Every donor in the study was a healthy Caucasian. The twin cohort comprised three pairs of female monozygotic twins, all aged about 18 to 30 years. Positive isolation kits from Invitrogen were used to isolate the CD4+ and CD8+ T cell populations. The library was generated by 5' RACE. TCRdb lists the instrument as Illumina HiSeq 2000. A universal primer binding site was added through template switching, and the final cDNA carried a unique molecular identifier so that TCR cDNA molecules could be counted accurately. First-strand cDNA for TCR alpha and beta chains was synthesized from specific primers in the conserved constant-segment region. To control for contamination, every cDNA library was double barcoded, receiving both a SMART-Mk sample barcode and Illumina barcodes. TruSeq adapter sequences and Illumina sample barcodes were added in two successive PCR steps. The TCR alpha and beta cDNA libraries were sequenced on the Illumina HiSeq platform using custom primers. Per the original workflow: MiGEC was used to process raw reads and extract unique molecular identifiers, and MiXCR was used to find CDR3 positions. For each individual, recombination models were inferred using an EM algorithm with the repgenHMM and IGoR tools. The tcR package in R was used for shared clonotype analysis, with sharing normalized by the product of cloneset sizes. To study raw recombination without the effects of thymic and clonal selection, out-of-frame nonproductive sequences were analyzed. Starting from the raw public reads, TCRdb applied fastp trimming at Q25, assembled clones with MiXCR and retained in-frame beta chains. One record per CDR3 amino acid sequence lists the most common genes and DNA. TCRdb, not the authors, supplied the V and J calls. For this sample there are hundreds of thousands of distinct CDR3 sequences; about 12% appear just once. The ten biggest clones cover around 7.2% of the sample.

The sample was also linked to a second study, of yellow fever vaccine responses in identical twins. The second paper states: The T cell response to vaccination in identical twins was reported by the authors to appear partly convergent and partly personalized. In identical twins, the study followed T cell clones that responded to the vaccine with precision.

This TCR derives from a woman aged 18-30 years in good health. The chain joins TRBV4-1 to TRBJ2-3, and 8 bases in between align with TRBD2. The material sequenced was CD8+ T cells sorted from blood. The CDR3 amino acid sequence is: CASSLIHSGTSTDTQYF. The DNA reads as follows: TGCGCCAGCAGCCTTATTCATAGCGGGACCAGCACAGATACGCAGTATTTT.